Here is one T cell receptor (beta chain) with its context. This clonotype appeared once. This receptor's antigen is unknown. Nothing much larger sits one base from this clone, and base qualities are not available. A single read constitutes weak evidence. The sample comes from a study of neurological immune-mediated disorders (dated by TCRdb to the late 2010s). A note on the overall study: Of the approximately 35 multiple sclerosis patients, some 31 had relapsing-remitting MS and 3 had secondary progressive MS. The roughly 110 TCR-beta libraries included longitudinal samples, technical triplicates and paired sorted CD4+ and CD8+ T-cell subsets alongside PBMC samples. Of the approximately 66 subjects in the cohort, some 14 were HAM/TSP patients, around 35 were multiple sclerosis patients, and about 20 were healthy controls. Peripheral blood TCR-beta repertoires from patients with HTLV-I-associated myelopathy (HAM/TSP), patients with multiple sclerosis, and healthy controls were compared in the study using UMI-based sequencing. Study-level results and caveats: No identical CDR3 amino acid sequences were shared among expanded clones across subjects, suggesting private TCR-beta repertoires in all groups. The MS cluster was not associated with any clinical or MRI features, and the authors stated that larger cohorts are needed. In a phylogenetic analysis, the repertoires of 18 out of 34 MS patients fell into a single cluster of related CDR3 sequences, pointing to a possible signature at the repertoire level. TCR clonal expansion was highest in HAM/TSP patients and lowest in MS patients, with MS patients falling below even healthy controls.

cDNA synthesis used template-switch 5'RACE with a primer carrying a 10-nucleotide random unique molecular identifier tagging each TCR transcript. Each sequencing run produced over 180 million TCR-beta sequences covering 15-18 subjects. Total RNA was extracted with the RNeasy kit. The KAPA Real-time Library Amplification kit was used to amplify TCR-beta VDJ regions with primers for the TCR constant region and the 5'RACE anchor. Sample indexes and Illumina adaptors were added in a first PCR, after which library yield was increased in a second PCR. After Ampure bead purification, the roughly 650 bp TCR product was size-selected on a 2% E-gel SizeSelection system. Before pooling, library quality was assessed on a Bioanalyzer, concentration was determined with Qubit, and library quantification was performed with the Kapa Library Quantification kit. An Illumina HiSeq 2500 sequenced the libraries paired-end 2 x 150 bp. To increase sequence diversity, about 23-32% phiX was spiked into each library pool. Concerning the study's data processing: The UMI-based MiGEC pipeline processed quality-filtered reads and removed over 75% of raw TCR sequences during error correction. VDJ genes were aligned to IMGT germline references, and clonotypes were defined by unique CDR3 amino acid sequence plus V-J genes. Clonal expansion, Shannon diversity, and CDR3 relatedness (CalcPairwiseDistances, ClusterSamples) were evaluated with VDJtools, and phylogenetic trees were built with CLCbio workbench. Clones with at least 8 unique UMIs were defined as expanded, with this threshold being based on coefficient-of-variation modelling across technical triplicates. The public sequencing data were trimmed at Q25 with fastp and processed into clonotypes with MiXCR by TCRdb, which kept only in-frame beta chains. Merged by CDR3 protein, the rows form single entries marked with the most common genes and DNA. TCRdb, rather than the study authors, made the V and J calls. The sample records tens of thousands of distinct CDR3 sequences, 1.5% of which are singletons. The ten top clones hold 7.5% to 10% of the sample.

The CDR3 sequence holds 15 residues, the cysteine and phenylalanine included. Only the CDR3 part of the read is kept: 45 bases, read in frame from the first base. From a lookup of the germline V gene (reference sequence), CDR1 and CDR2 are MNHEY and SMNVEV. Here V drops 5 bases and J drops 6 bases, and the junction holds 2 bases not matched to any gene. Unsorted PBMC libraries were generated from 2 million PBMCs stored in RNAlater at -80 °C until RNA extraction. Multiple sclerosis patients were enrolled in a US clinical protocol under which disease progression was evaluated by magnetic resonance imaging. Peripheral blood underwent Ficoll-Hypaque density gradient centrifugation to isolate PBMCs, which were then cryopreserved in liquid nitrogen.

The sequenced sample was PBMCs. This clonotype originated in a woman aged 25-40 years with multiple sclerosis. The receptor chain draws on TRBV27 and TRBJ2-4, and TRBD2 aligns with 15 junction nucleotides. The CDR3 region: CASSGGLAGGNIQYF. Read as DNA, the sequence is TGTGCCAGCAGTGGGGGACTAGCGGGGGGAAACATTCAGTACTTC.